This passage covers 8 T cell receptor beta chains from one sample sequenced in a study of spatial heterogeneity in lung cancer. General study findings and limits: Mutation tallies in tumors tracked expanded intratumoral alpha and beta TCR counts.

From the 5' RACE reads, TCRdb called clonotypes with MiXCR, one entry per CDR3 protein. The sample shows over 5,500 distinct CDR3 sequences, around 9.1% of them seen only once. These TCRs' antigens remain unknown. This sample's time point: sample taken at primary tumor resection. The sample here was lung tumor tissue, taken at surgery. The receptors shown here come from a female donor with early-stage non-small cell lung cancer.

This clonotype is a singleton in its sample. V is TRBV20-1 and J is TRBJ2-1, with D tentatively TRBD2 (6 bases). V was cut by 5 bases and J by 6 bases, with 17 bases left in between. CDR1 and CDR2 from the germline V gene are DFQATT and SNEGSKA (reference sequence). CDR3 length: 14 amino acids. The CDR3 loop reads CSARRDSGPNEQFF. Here the CDR3 DNA reads TGCAGTGCTCGCCGGGACTCGGGCCCCAATGAGCAGTTCTTC.

This clonotype turned up a few times. The J gene is TRBJ2-2, the V gene TRBV7-9, with 7 nucleotides matching TRBD2. The J segment lost 0 bases and the V segment lost 3 bases, leaving 1 base of the junction unmatched. The CDR3 length is 15 residues. Germline loops: CDR1 SEHNR, CDR2 FQNEAQ (reference sequence). The CDR3 region is CASSFSGTNTGELFF. CDR3 in DNA: TGTGCCAGCAGCTTCAGCGGGACGAACACCGGGGAGCTGTTTTTT.

There are many counts of this clonotype. The rearrangement uses TRBV14 and TRBJ2-4; 8 bases are a match to TRBD1. Trimming cost V 3 bases and J 8 bases; bases outside gene matches: 12. The germline V gene encodes CDR1 SGHDN and CDR2 FVKESK. The CDR3 contains 16 residues. This CDR3 reads CASSHGRTGMVDIQYF. The DNA for the CDR3 is TGTGCCAGCAGCCACGGCAGGACAGGGATGGTAGACATTCAGTACTTC.

The chain couples TRBV11-2 to TRBJ2-1; D is uncertain. In germline, CDR1 is SGHAT, CDR2 FQNNGV. The CDR3 consists of 12 residues. V was pared by 1 base and J by 8 bases, with 6 bases between. This chain's CDR3 is CASSLGNDEQFF. CDR3 DNA sequence: TGTGCCAGCAGCTTAGGTAACGATGAGCAGTTCTTC.

This clonotype has a count of ten or more. V usage is TRBV12-3 or TRBV12-4 and J usage is TRBJ2-5; D might be TRBD1 or TRBD2, each matching 5 bases. The V and J ends lost 6 bases and 3 bases respectively, with 11 bases between them. The CDR3 contains 13 residues. CDR3: CASSRDRKETQYF. Here the CDR3 DNA reads TGTGCCAGCAGCCGGGACCGTAAAGAGACCCAGTACTTC.

There are many counts of this clonotype. V usage is TRBV12-3 or TRBV12-4 and J usage is TRBJ1-1; TRBD1 agrees at 7 bases. Trimming removed 6 bases from V and 4 bases from J; junction bases left unmatched: 5. There are 13 residues in the CDR3. CDR3 nucleotide sequence: TGTGCCAGCAGCGACAGGGAGGGCACTGAAGCTTTCTTT. It yields the protein CASSDREGTEAFF.

In its sample, this clonotype was seen many times. The rearrangement uses TRBV9 and TRBJ2-3; the match to TRBD1 covers 7 bases. The V gene end was trimmed by 4 bases and the J gene end by 3 bases; junction bases not matched to a gene: 8. The CDR3 runs to 15 residues. CDR1 is SGDLS and CDR2 is YYNGEE in the germline V gene. CDR3 residues: CASSPRQGETDTQYF. CDR3 DNA sequence: TGTGCCAGCAGCCCTCGACAGGGTGAGACAGATACGCAGTATTTT.

This sequence joins TRBV2 and TRBJ1-5; D not resolved. The CDR3 length is 14 residues. V gave up 4 bases and J gave up 5 bases, with 12 bases separating them. CDR1 is SNHLY, CDR2 FYNNEI, per germline. Here the CDR3 reads CASSGPSPDQPQHF. CDR3 coding DNA: TGTGCCAGCAGTGGGCCTTCCCCCGATCAGCCCCAGCATTTT.